A single sample gave rise to the 16 T cell receptor beta chains below, sequenced in a study of blood T cell repertoires in COVID-19. TCRdb keeps only in-frame clones here, not all; method: immunoSEQ multiplex PCR. The sample carries over 200,000 clones, roughly nine tenths recorded once. The sequenced material came from PBMCs or T cells enriched from blood (not recorded which). Every receptor here comes from a woman younger than 45 with acute COVID-19.

This clone was observed a few times. The chain uses TRBV4-2 and TRBJ2-2; TRBD1 matches 7 bases. Germline V lookup: CDR1 LGHNA, CDR2 YNFKEQ. CDR3 length equals 17 residues. V lost 3 bases, J lost 1 base, and 8 bases stayed unmatched. The CDR3 nucleotides are TGTGCCAGCAGCCAGGTATCGACAGGGAGGAACACCGGGGAGCTGTTTTTT. Protein sequence: CASSQVSTGRNTGELFF.

This chain connects TRBV2 to TRBJ2-1; a possible D gene is TRBD1 (6 bases). Trimming pared 7 bases from V and 3 bases from J, leaving 16 bases between. There are 15 residues in the CDR3. Germline CDR1 and CDR2: SNHLY and FYNNEI. The CDR3 coding sequence is TGTGCCAGCAACCCGGATGCAGGGGTCTACAATGAGCAGTTCTTC. This translates into CASNPDAGVYNEQFF.

The chain employs TRBV2 and TRBJ2-7; 10 bases are a match to TRBD2. The CDR3 covers 15 residues. CDR1 and CDR2 from the germline V gene are SNHLY and FYNNEI. J lost 4 bases, V lost 2 bases, and 5 bases had no gene match. CDR3 in amino acids: CASSETSGGAYEQYF. The CDR3 DNA reads as TGTGCCAGCAGTGAAACGAGCGGGGGGGCATACGAGCAGTACTTC.

The chain uses TRBV11-3 and TRBJ2-1, with D possibly TRBD2 on 5 matching bases. The germline V and J ends were trimmed by 4 bases and 3 bases, with 7 bases remaining between them. This CDR3 has 13 amino acids. CDR1 SGHNT and CDR2 YENEEA come from the germline V gene. This chain's CDR3 is CASSSRGYNEQFF. CDR3 DNA: TGTGCCAGCAGCTCTCGGGGCTACAATGAGCAGTTCTTC.

The V and J genes are TRBV11-2 and TRBJ2-7; perhaps TRBD2 as D (5 bases). Trimming took 3 bases from V and 0 from J, leaving 21 bases between them. Germline values: CDR1 SGHAT, CDR2 FQNNGV. The length of the CDR3 is 18 residues. The CDR3: CASSFPELDVRVSYEQYF. CDR3 sequence (DNA): TGTGCCAGCAGCTTTCCCGAACTAGACGTGAGGGTCTCCTACGAGCAGTACTTC.

The J gene is TRBJ2-1, the V gene TRBV7-2; 10 bases are a match to TRBD2. The CDR3 consists of 19 residues. The V segment lost 5 bases and the J segment 0 bases; nucleotides outside the gene matches: 13. CDR1 and CDR2 (germline): SGHTA, FQGNSA. CDR3 in DNA: TGTGCCAGCAGCCTTCGTTTACTAGCGGGGTCTATCTCCTACAATGAGCAGTTCTTC. Its protein product is CASSLRLLAGSISYNEQFF.

The V call is TRBV3-1 (or the pseudogene TRBV3-2), the J call TRBJ1-4; the match to TRBD1 covers 8 bases. Germline values: CDR1 LGHDT, CDR2 YNNKEL (reference sequence). Trimming took 0 bases from V and 8 from J; bases not matched to a gene: 14. The CDR3 is 18 amino acids. CDR3 amino acids: CASSQEERRTGFGEKLFF. CDR3 DNA: TGTGCCAGCAGCCAAGAAGAACGACGGACAGGGTTTGGAGAAAAACTGTTTTTT.

The chain joins TRBV2 to TRBJ2-7, with D unresolved. V was shortened by 4 bases and J by 3 bases, with 7 bases between the two germline ends. CDR3 length: 12 amino acids. CDR1 SNHLY and CDR2 FYNNEI come from the germline V gene. The CDR3 protein is CASSGGHYEQYF. CDR3 nucleotides: TGTGCCAGCAGTGGAGGCCACTACGAGCAGTACTTC.

The chain joins TRBV18 to TRBJ1-1; D uncertain. Deletions cut 1 base from V and 0 bases from J, with 6 bases between. CDR3 size: 14 residues. Germline loops: CDR1 KGHSH, CDR2 LQKENI. CDR3 DNA: TGTGCCAGCTCACCACGGCAGTTGAACACTGAAGCTTTCTTT. It specifies CASSPRQLNTEAFF.

V gene TRBV24-1 combines with J gene TRBJ2-5; D possibly corresponds to TRBD1 (5 bases). Trimming left V 4 bases short and J 7 bases short, with 15 bases between. CDR3 length: 14 residues. Germline CDR1 reads KGHDR; CDR2 reads SFDVKD. The CDR3 region is CATSESYTQGTQYF. As DNA, the CDR3 is TGTGCCACCAGTGAGTCGTACACCCAGGGGACCCAGTACTTC.

J is TRBJ2-1 and V is TRBV11-2; possible D gene TRBD1, 6 bases. CDR3 length: 14 amino acids. Trimming removed 4 bases from V and 10 bases from J, with 17 bases in between. The germline gives CDR1 SGHAT, CDR2 FQNNGV. The CDR3 protein is CASSSIRGLHEQFF. As DNA, the CDR3 is TGTGCCAGCAGCTCCATCAGGGGTCTTCACGAGCAGTTCTTC.

This clone was detected only a few times. The V and J genes are TRBV29-1 and TRBJ1-1; perhaps TRBD1 as D (5 bases). This CDR3 spans 11 amino acids. V lost 6 bases, J lost 11 bases, and 16 bases lay in between. Germline V CDR1 and CDR2: SQVTM, ANQGSEA. In DNA form, the CDR3 reads TGCAGCGTGGTCAAGGGACTCGGGGCTTTCTTT. Translating gives CSVVKGLGAFF.

The chain carries TRBV6-5 and TRBJ1-5; 9 bases line up with TRBD1. CDR1 MNHEY and CDR2 SVGAGI come from the germline V gene. V trimming: 6 bases; J trimming: 7 bases; junction bases outside the gene matches: 10. This CDR3 has 15 amino acids. The CDR3, as DNA: TGTGCCAGCAGAAATACAGGGGGCAATTCCCAGCCCCAGCATTTT. As protein: CASRNTGGNSQPQHF.

V usage is TRBV7-8 and J usage is TRBJ1-2, with 8 bases aligning to TRBD1. The CDR3 consists of 15 residues. V dropped 3 bases and J dropped 5; count of bases not matched to a gene: 8. Germline-derived CDR1 and CDR2 are SGHVS and FQNEAQ. The CDR3 spells CASSFRTGLNYGYTF. The CDR3 DNA follows: TGTGCCAGCAGCTTCCGGACAGGGTTAAATTATGGCTACACCTTC.

This clone was found once. V usage is TRBV4-3 and J usage is TRBJ1-1, with a tentative D call TRBD1 (6 bases). Germline-derived CDR1 and CDR2 are LGHNA and YSLEER. Trimming took off 0 bases at V and 11 bases at J, with 13 bases between the two ends. The CDR3 is made up of 13 amino acids. The CDR3 nucleotides are TGCGCCAGCAGCCAAGAAGTCAGGGGATCGGCTTTCTTT. Translation gives CASSQEVRGSAFF.

The chain links TRBV9 to TRBJ2-3, with 7 bases aligning to TRBD1. After removal of 0 bases from V and 6 bases from J, the junction contained 7 bases not matched to a gene. There are 15 residues in the CDR3. Per the germline V gene, CDR1 is SGDLS and CDR2 is YYNGEE. For the CDR3, the DNA is TGTGCCAGCAGCGTAGGTTTCCTACAGGGGGATACGCAGTATTTT. It codes for CASSVGFLQGDTQYF.